The present TCR beta chain was sequenced within a study of PD-1 blockade in classical Hodgkin lymphoma. Regarding time point: cycle 4 day 1 (C4D1), after less than 7 weeks of nivolumab. The patients all showed relapse after autologous stem cell transplantation, while their brentuximab vedotin exposure varied. Produced via immunoSEQ multiplex PCR; TCRdb's table is partial and in-frame only. This table holds approximately 22,000 clones, roughly 71% found once. Study-level points and caveats: It was CD4+ TCR diversity, not CD8+, that rose significantly by C4D1. Newly diagnosed patients reportedly trailed healthy donors in baseline TCR diversity. Lower baseline TCR diversity marked trial partial responders and progressors. The repertoire differences lack a defined cause, possibly disease activity or prior therapy.

As regards this clone: Its antigen is unidentified.

The sequence derives from a human donor with classical Hodgkin lymphoma. The source was peripheral blood mononuclear cells (PBMCs), collected before the fourth cycle of nivolumab.

CDR3 amino acids: CASSTPKPGQDYEQYF. CDR3 sequence (DNA): TGTGCCAGCAGTACTCCCAAACCGGGACAGGATTACGAGCAGTACTTC. V usage is TRBV28 and J usage is TRBJ2-7; 8 nucleotides match TRBD1. V shed 5 bases and J 4 bases; nucleotides not matched to a gene: 13. The germline gives CDR1 MDHEN, CDR2 SYDVKM. The CDR3 totals 16 residues.